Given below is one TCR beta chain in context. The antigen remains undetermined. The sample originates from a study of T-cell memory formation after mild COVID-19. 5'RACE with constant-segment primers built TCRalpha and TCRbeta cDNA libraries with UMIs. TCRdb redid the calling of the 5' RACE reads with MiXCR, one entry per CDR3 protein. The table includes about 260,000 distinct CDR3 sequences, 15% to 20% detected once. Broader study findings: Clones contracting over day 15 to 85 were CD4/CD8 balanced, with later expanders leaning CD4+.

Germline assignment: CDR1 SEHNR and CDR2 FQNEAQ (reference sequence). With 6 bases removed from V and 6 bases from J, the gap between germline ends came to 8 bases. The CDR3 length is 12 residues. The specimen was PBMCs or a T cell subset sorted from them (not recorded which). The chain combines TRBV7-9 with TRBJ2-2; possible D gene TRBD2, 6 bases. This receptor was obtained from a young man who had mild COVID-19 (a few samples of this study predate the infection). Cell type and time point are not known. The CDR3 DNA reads TGTGCCAGCAGGGGGAGGCCCGGGGAGCTGTTTTTT. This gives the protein CASRGRPGELFF.